Given below is one T cell receptor (beta chain) in context. Its specificity is unknown. Of the isolated RNA, all was reverse transcribed, and so the sequenced material was expressed TCRB transcripts. Sequenced by immunoSEQ multiplex PCR; TCRdb stores in-frame clones only, minus some. Of roughly 340,000 clones in the sample, around 12% are singletons; the top ten hold 0.0085% to 0.012%. This CDR3 region has 13 residues. V lost 1 base to trimming and J lost 3 bases, with 4 bases between them. Per germline, CDR1 SGHTA and CDR2 FQGNSA. These data originate in a study of beta chain features in type 1 diabetes. General study findings and limits: Type 1 diabetes patients had TCRB CDR3s that were shorter (moderately but significantly so) in all four CD4+ subsets. There was a possibility that cDNA sequencing over-represented cells with high TCR expression. Junctions at VDJ sites from type 1 diabetes patients had fewer insertions and more deletions.

This TCR was sampled from a woman aged 18-30 years with type 1 diabetes. Sequenced input: naive CD4+ T cells from blood. J is TRBJ2-1 and V is TRBV7-2; no clear D gene. In nucleotides, the CDR3 is TGTGCCAGCAGCTTAGTCAGCTACAATGAGCAGTTCTTC. This encodes CASSLVSYNEQFF.